The entry below gives a single T cell receptor beta chain sequence along with its context. This specimen belongs to a study of cytomegalovirus exposure and HLA in healthy donors. The donors were members of the approximately 120-subject validation cohort (separate from the approximately 670-subject first cohort). Here immunoSEQ multiplex PCR was the method, and the copy in TCRdb shows in-frame clones only, minus some. The sample has more than 95,000 clones, roughly nine tenths seen once. This CDR3 contains 16 residues. V trimming: 5 bases; J trimming: 4 bases; junction bases outside the gene matches: 10. Germline CDR1 is MDHEN and CDR2 is SYDVKM.

Sequenced: PBMCs. The J gene is TRBJ2-2, the V gene TRBV28, with 7 bases identical to TRBD2. The TCR was taken from a woman under 30 in good health and CMV-seronegative. The CDR3 region is CASSTLAADSTGELFF. Here the CDR3 DNA reads TGTGCCAGCAGTACGCTAGCGGCCGATTCCACCGGGGAGCTGTTTTTT.